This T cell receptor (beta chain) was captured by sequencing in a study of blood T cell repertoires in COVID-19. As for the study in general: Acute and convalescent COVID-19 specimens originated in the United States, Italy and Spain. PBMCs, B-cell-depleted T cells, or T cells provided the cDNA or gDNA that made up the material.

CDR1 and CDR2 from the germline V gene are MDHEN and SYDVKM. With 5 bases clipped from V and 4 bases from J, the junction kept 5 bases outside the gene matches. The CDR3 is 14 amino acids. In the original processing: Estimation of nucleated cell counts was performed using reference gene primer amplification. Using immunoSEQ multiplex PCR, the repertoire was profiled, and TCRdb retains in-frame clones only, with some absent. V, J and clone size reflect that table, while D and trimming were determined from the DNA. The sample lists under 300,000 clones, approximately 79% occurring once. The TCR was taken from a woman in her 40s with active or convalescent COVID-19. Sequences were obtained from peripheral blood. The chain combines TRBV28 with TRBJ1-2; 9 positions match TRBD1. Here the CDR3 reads CASSNTGGGYGYTF. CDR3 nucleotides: TGTGCCAGCAGTAATACAGGGGGCGGCTATGGCTACACCTTC.